This TCR beta chain came from a study of T cell changes during pregnancy in multiple sclerosis. Looked up from germline, CDR1 is MNHNY and CDR2 is SVGAGI (reference sequence). There are 13 residues in the CDR3. The junction had 1 base not matched to a gene; V was cut back by 4 bases and J by 4 bases. Here immunoSEQ multiplex PCR was the method, and the copy in TCRdb shows in-frame clones only, minus some. The sample yields some 30,000 clones, around 90% seen once. The sequences come from CD8+ T cells from peripheral blood mononuclear cells, collected before pregnancy. The chain joins TRBV6-6 to TRBJ1-1; TRBD1 agrees at 9 bases. The clonotype originates from a female donor with multiple sclerosis, enrolled in a pregnancy study. For the CDR3, the DNA is TGTGCCAGCAGTTGGACAGGGGTCACTGAAGCTTTCTTT. Its protein is CASSWTGVTEAFF.